This T cell receptor (beta chain) was sequenced for a study of OX40 agonist ivuxolimab in advanced cancers. Study in general: Patients were treated with intravenous ivuxolimab, dosed at 0.01 to 10 mg/kg and infused every 2 weeks. With a range of roughly 20 to 85, age averaged approximately 55 years, and roughly 80% were male.

It was autoimmune disease history or systemic immunosuppression that excluded patients. Using immunoSEQ multiplex PCR, the repertoire was profiled, and TCRdb retains in-frame clones only, with some absent. The table has around 59,000 clones, 80% to 90% seen once. CDR1 and CDR2 (germline): SGHAT, FQNNGV. The CDR3 totals 16 residues. Trimming left V 2 bases short and J 6 bases short, with 19 bases between. J is TRBJ1-2 and V is TRBV11-2; possible D gene TRBD1, 6 bases. The material sequenced was CD4+ or CD8+ T cells sorted from blood, taken in a trial of the OX40 agonist ivuxolimab. The clonotype originates from an adult with an advanced solid tumor such as melanoma, head and neck, liver or kidney cancer. In nucleotides, the CDR3 is TGTGCCAGCAGCTTAATTGCCAGAGGGGGGGCGCATGGCTACACCTTC. Translation gives CASSLIARGGAHGYTF.